These 20 T cell receptor beta chains originate from one sample sequenced in a study of Tregs in tolerant kidney transplant recipients. Recipients received nonmyeloablative bone marrow transplants from related graft donors, with transient mixed chimerism. Produced via immunoSEQ multiplex PCR; TCRdb's table is partial and in-frame only. The sample includes tens of thousands of clones, over 85% of them seen just once. Material: CD4+ T cells from blood (PBMCs), obtained 12 months after the transplant. The source of these receptors is a human patient who received a combined kidney and bone marrow transplant. Some T cells could come from the graft donor.

The chain joins TRBV30 to TRBJ2-3, with D perhaps matching TRBD1 (5 bases). CDR1 is GTSNPN and CDR2 is SVGIG in the germline V gene (reference sequence). The V gene lost 0 bases and the J gene lost 4 bases, with 5 bases spanning the gap. This CDR3 is 12 amino acids long. This CDR3 is CAWSVGADTQYF. The CDR3 DNA sequence: TGTGCCTGGAGTGTAGGGGCAGATACGCAGTATTTT. Full variable domain (rest looked up from reference TRBV30 and TRBJ2-3): SQTIHQWPATLVQPVGSPLSLECTVEGTSNPNLYWYRQAAGRGLQLLFYSVGIGQISSEVPQNLSASRPQDRQFILSSKKLLLSDSGFYLCAWSVGADTQYFGPGTRLTVL.

The chain combines TRBV4-1 with TRBJ2-1, with 9 bases identical to TRBD1. Unmatched junction bases numbered 8, after V lost 3 bases and J lost 8 bases. CDR3 length: 15 residues. Germline lookup yields CDR1 MGHRA and CDR2 YSYEKL. Here the CDR3 reads CASSHSDRQGDEQFF. In nucleotides, the CDR3 is TGCGCCAGCAGCCATTCCGATCGACAGGGGGATGAGCAGTTCTTC.

The chain employs TRBV4-1 and TRBJ2-5; the match to TRBD2 covers 11 bases. V lost 0 bases and J lost 4; bases outside the gene matches: 4. The CDR3 has 16 amino acids. Looked up from germline, CDR1 is MGHRA and CDR2 is YSYEKL. As DNA, the CDR3 is TGCGCCAGCAGCCAAGAAGGGACTAGCGGCGGAGAGACCCAGTACTTC. Amino acids: CASSQEGTSGGETQYF.

The gene calls are TRBV21-1 and TRBJ2-7; the D call TRBD2 from the table was never checked on the DNA. TRBV21-1 is a pseudogene segment. CDR3 length: 15 amino acids. CDR3 sequence (DNA): TGTGCCAGCAGCGCCCTAGCGGGTCAGTCCTACGAGCAGTACTTC. Translation: CASSALAGQSYEQYF.

The table lists this clone with a few counts. The chain combines TRBV2 with TRBJ2-7, with unresolved D. The V and J ends lost 3 bases and 4 bases respectively, with 4 bases between them. This CDR3 is built from 11 residues. Germline lookup yields CDR1 SNHLY and CDR2 FYNNEI. The CDR3 coding sequence is TGTGCCAGCAGTGACAGGTACGAGCAGTACTTC. Protein product: CASSDRYEQYF.

The chain couples TRBV7-9 to TRBJ2-5, with D possibly TRBD1 on 5 matching bases. In germline, CDR1 is SEHNR, CDR2 FQNEAQ (reference sequence). The CDR3 runs to 16 residues. V was clipped by 5 bases and J by 2 bases, with 18 bases between them. CDR3 nucleotides: TGTGCCAGCAGCCTAGGTACGCAGGGAATACAAGAGACCCAGTACTTC. Translated, it gives CASSLGTQGIQETQYF.

This chain's CDR3 is CASTDRGHPTDTQYF. CDR3 bases: TGTGCCAGCACAGACAGGGGACACCCCACAGATACGCAGTATTTT. The chain employs TRBV6-1 and TRBJ2-3, with TRBD1 matching 8 bases. CDR1 MNHNS and CDR2 SASEGT come from the germline V gene. The CDR3 is 15 amino acids. With V trimmed by 7 bases and J by 2 bases, 8 bases remained unmatched.

The CDR3 loop reads CASGTGARQGHTGELFF. The CDR3, as DNA: TGTGCCAGCGGGACAGGCGCTCGGCAAGGACACACCGGGGAGCTGTTTTTT. The V gene is TRBV27, the J gene TRBJ2-2; TRBD1 matches 8 bases. The CDR3 consists of 17 residues. J lost 3 bases, V lost 8 bases, and 14 bases had no gene match. Germline V gives CDR1 MNHEY, CDR2 SMNVEV (reference sequence).

The gene calls are TRBV5-6 and TRBJ2-5; 8 nucleotides line up with TRBD1. Germline V gene lookup returns CDR1 SGHDT and CDR2 YYEEEE. CDR3 length: 15 amino acids. With 4 bases clipped from V and 5 bases from J, the junction kept 10 bases outside the gene matches. DNA of the CDR3: TGTGCCAGCAGCCCACAGGGGGACCTTCAGGAGACCCAGTACTTC. Its protein is CASSPQGDLQETQYF.

This CDR3 reads CASTPTRTGGNTIYF. The CDR3 DNA follows: TGTGCCAGTACTCCAACAAGGACAGGGGGAAACACCATATATTTT. V and J are TRBV19 and TRBJ1-3; TRBD1 agrees at 8 bases. V gave up 7 bases and J gave up 4 bases; unmatched junction bases: 9. The CDR3 runs 15 residues. Germline assignment: CDR1 LNHDA and CDR2 SQIVND (reference sequence).

V gene TRBV12-1 combines with J gene TRBJ2-7; the table names TRBD1, a call not compared with the DNA. TRBV12-1 is listed as a pseudogene. CDR3 size: 13 residues. CDR3 sequence reads: CASSSARGYEQYF. The CDR3 DNA is TGTGCCAGCAGCTCCGCCAGGGGATACGAGCAGTACTTC.

The J gene is TRBJ2-3, the V gene TRBV5-4, with a tentative D call TRBD2 (5 bases). With 2 bases removed from V and 0 bases from J, the gap between germline ends came to 13 bases. Germline V gives CDR1 SGHNT, CDR2 YYREEE (reference sequence). This CDR3 spans 16 amino acids. The CDR3 bases are TGTGCCAGCAGCTTTTTCGCGCGGGCAAGCACAGATACGCAGTATTTT. Amino acid sequence: CASSFFARASTDTQYF.

V gene TRBV11-2 combines with J gene TRBJ1-4; D remains unclear. CDR1 SGHAT and CDR2 FQNNGV come from the germline V gene. The CDR3 spans 14 residues. V was clipped by 1 base and J by 4 bases, with 7 bases between them. The CDR3: CASSLGRINEKLFF. The CDR3 DNA is TGTGCCAGCAGCTTAGGGAGGATTAATGAAAAACTGTTTTTT.

This rearrangement joins TRBV11-2 to TRBJ1-3; unclear D gene. This CDR3 has 12 residues. The V and J ends lost 1 base and 9 bases respectively, with 7 bases between them. Germline V gene lookup returns CDR1 SGHAT and CDR2 FQNNGV. CDR3 coding DNA: TGTGCCAGCAGCTTAGCTTCGGGCACCATATATTTT. Residues: CASSLASGTIYF.

The chain is built from TRBV29-1 and TRBJ2-5, with a weak D call TRBD1 (6 bases). The V gene lost 7 bases and the J gene lost 7 bases, with 22 bases spanning the gap. CDR1 is SQVTM, CDR2 ANQGSEA, per germline. The CDR3 extends over 14 amino acids. The CDR3 here is CSETDGFLGGTQYF. The CDR3 nucleotides are TGCAGCGAAACTGATGGTTTTCTAGGGGGGACCCAGTACTTC.

The CDR3 DNA sequence: TGTGCCACCAGCAGAGAGGCCAGGGAGACCCAGTACTTC. It yields the protein CATSREARETQYF. V is TRBV15 and J is TRBJ2-5; D unclear. Germline values: CDR1 LNHNV, CDR2 YYDKDF (reference sequence). Trimming stripped 0 bases from V and 5 bases from J, with 7 bases between. This CDR3 has 13 amino acids.

V is TRBV7-9 and J is TRBJ1-1; 9 nucleotides line up with TRBD1. The J segment lost 1 base and the V segment lost 3 bases, leaving 12 bases of the junction unmatched. Looked up from germline, CDR1 is SEHNR and CDR2 is FQNEAQ (reference sequence). The CDR3 totals 18 residues. The CDR3 region has the DNA TGTGCCAGCAGCTTGGCCGGACAGGGGATAGGGGAGAACACTGAAGCTTTCTTT. This sequence encodes CASSLAGQGIGENTEAFF. The variable domain in full, with the rest retrieved from reference TRBV7-9 and TRBJ1-1, is DTGVSQNPRHKITKRGQNVTFRCDPISEHNRLYWYRQTLGQGPEFLTYFQNEAQLEKSRLLSDRFSAERPKGSFSTLEIQRTEQGDSAMYLCASSLAGQGIGENTEAFFGQGTRLTVV.

The J gene is TRBJ2-2, the V gene TRBV7-2; no clear D. The V gene lost 7 bases and the J gene lost 1 base, with 10 bases spanning the gap. This CDR3 comprises 14 residues. The germline CDR1 and CDR2 sequences are SGHTA and FQGNSA. The CDR3 DNA reads TGTGCCAGCAACCAGCGAGGGAACACCGGGGAGCTGTTTTTT. This translates into CASNQRGNTGELFF.

The V and J genes are TRBV19 and TRBJ2-5, with 9 bases aligning to TRBD1. The J call may be wrong; the DNA end is better matched by TRBJ2-7. The CDR3 length is 11 residues. Germline V CDR1 and CDR2: LNHDA, SQIVND (reference sequence). The CDR3 bases are TGTAGGGGACAGGGAAACTACGAGCAGTACTTC. Translating gives CRGQGNYEQYF.

This chain uses TRBV27 with TRBJ2-1, with 10 bases identical to TRBD2. Trimming at V came to 8 bases and at J to 5 bases, leaving 12 bases not matched to a gene. Germline V CDR1 and CDR2: MNHEY, SMNVEV (reference sequence). CDR3 length equals 16 residues. The CDR3 nucleotides are TGTGCCAGCCAGTGGTCTAGCGGGAGAGTTGACAATGAGCAGTTCTTC. It translates to CASQWSSGRVDNEQFF.